The 30 T cell receptor beta chains below come from one sample, sequenced in a study of shared clonotypes between healthy human individuals. TCRdb's copy holds only in-frame clones and misses some; the assay was immunoSEQ multiplex PCR. The top ten hold more than 10% of the sample, which has some 530,000 clones, about 78% seen once. Material for sequencing was PBMCs. Receptor source: a woman aged 40 to 49 in good health. Some clones in this sample may be carry-over from other donors' samples.

The V call is TRBV10-2, the J call TRBJ1-2; D is ambiguous. The CDR3 is 12 residues long. Germline CDR1 reads WSHSY; CDR2 reads SAAADI. V was trimmed by 6 bases and J by 1 base, leaving 6 bases between them. The CDR3 bases are TGCGCCAGCAGGGACCGTAACTATGGCTACACCTTC. Its protein is CASRDRNYGYTF.

The chain recombines TRBV6-6 with TRBJ2-7, with D unclear. V lost 0 bases, J lost 5 bases, and 14 bases lay in between. The CDR3 has 15 amino acids. CDR1 is MNHNY and CDR2 is SVGAGI in the germline V gene (reference sequence). This chain's CDR3 is CASSYSVHRDDEQYF. As DNA, the CDR3 is TGTGCCAGCAGTTACTCGGTTCACCGCGACGACGAGCAGTACTTC.

V and J are TRBV28 and TRBJ1-2, with 7 bases fitting TRBD1. CDR3 length: 13 residues. Germline trimming cut 2 bases from V and 6 bases from J; bases unmatched to any gene: 3. Germline values: CDR1 MDHEN, CDR2 SYDVKM. Here the CDR3 reads CASSLRTGDGYTF. CDR3 coding DNA: TGTGCCAGCAGTTTACGGACAGGCGATGGCTACACCTTC.

The chain carries TRBV5-6 and TRBJ2-5; D may be TRBD2 (5 bases). This CDR3 comprises 14 residues. Per germline, CDR1 SGHDT and CDR2 YYEEEE. V was cut by 0 bases and J by 6 bases, with 12 bases left in between. CDR3 DNA sequence: TGTGCCAGCAGCTTGGCCACCCGGGGTCAGACCCAGTACTTC. Protein sequence: CASSLATRGQTQYF. Based on the CDR3 plus reference TRBV5-6 and TRBJ2-5, the full variable domain is DAGVTQSPTHLIKTRGQQVTLRCSPKSGHDTVSWYQQALGQGPQFIFQYYEEEERQRGNFPDRFSGHQFPNYSSELNVNALLLGDSALYLCASSLATRGQTQYFGPGTRLLVL.

V gene TRBV9 combines with J gene TRBJ1-4; 7 bases agree with TRBD1. The length of the CDR3 is 16 residues. After removal of 2 bases from V and 3 bases from J, the junction contained 7 bases not matched to a gene. Germline V gives CDR1 SGDLS, CDR2 YYNGEE. CDR3 sequence: CASSVGQRNSNEKLFF. The CDR3 region has the DNA TGTGCCAGCAGCGTGGGACAGCGGAACTCTAATGAAAAACTGTTTTTT.

The chain links TRBV29-1 to TRBJ2-1, with 7 bases aligning to TRBD1. J was trimmed by 6 bases and V by 2 bases; bases with no gene match: 7. In germline, CDR1 is SQVTM, CDR2 ANQGSEA. The CDR3 is made up of 14 amino acids. The CDR3 DNA is TGCAGCGTTGAACAGACAGGGTCCCGCAATGAGCAGTTCTTC. Translating gives CSVEQTGSRNEQFF.

The rearrangement links TRBV15 to TRBJ2-1, with D possibly being TRBD2 (6 bases). V gave up 3 bases and J gave up 7 bases, with 10 bases separating them. From germline, CDR1 is LNHNV and CDR2 YYDKDF (reference sequence). This CDR3 spans 13 amino acids. The DNA for the CDR3 is TGTGCCACCAGCAGTAGGGCGGGGAATGAGCAGTTCTTC. As protein: CATSSRAGNEQFF.

This chain connects TRBV7-3 to TRBJ2-3; a possible D gene is TRBD2 (6 bases). The CDR3 consists of 16 residues. Germline CDR1 SGHTA, CDR2 FQGTGA. Trimming took 1 base from V and 0 from J, leaving 11 bases between them. The CDR3 reads CASSLRLASSTDTQYF. CDR3 nucleotides: TGTGCCAGCAGCTTAAGGCTAGCGTCTAGCACAGATACGCAGTATTTT. The entire variable domain, with the rest obtained from reference TRBV7-3 and TRBJ2-3, is as follows: GAGVSQTPSNKVTEKGKYVELRCDPISGHTALYWYRQSLGQGPEFLIYFQGTGAADDSGLPNDRFFAVRPEGSVSTLKIQRTERGDSAVYLCASSLRLASSTDTQYFGPGTRLTVL.

The J gene is TRBJ2-3, the V gene TRBV11-2, with 9 nucleotides matching TRBD2. V trimming: 3 bases; J trimming: 0 bases; junction bases outside the gene matches: 4. Germline V lookup: CDR1 SGHAT, CDR2 FQNNGV. The CDR3 extends over 16 amino acids. The CDR3: CASSFTAGGSTDTQYF. In nucleotides, the CDR3 is TGTGCCAGCAGCTTTACGGCGGGAGGGAGCACAGATACGCAGTATTTT.

The genes are TRBV7-8 and TRBJ2-7, with D possibly TRBD1 on 5 matching bases. CDR1 and CDR2 from the germline V gene are SGHVS and FQNEAQ. This CDR3 is built from 14 residues. Trimming stripped 4 bases from V and 3 bases from J, with 13 bases between. The CDR3 DNA reads as TGTGCCAGCAGCTACGGGCCTCAGGGCTACGAGCAGTACTTC. It specifies CASSYGPQGYEQYF.

The chain has TRBV13 and TRBJ1-2; unclear D gene. This CDR3 region has 18 residues. The germline CDR1 and CDR2 sequences are PRHDT and FYEKMQ (reference sequence). Trimming removed 1 base from V and 0 bases from J, with 18 bases in between. The CDR3 here is CASSLDSPIQRPNYGYTF. The CDR3 DNA sequence: TGTGCCAGCAGCTTAGATAGCCCCATACAGAGGCCTAACTATGGCTACACCTTC.

The V call is TRBV7-9, the J call TRBJ1-1; tentative D call: TRBD1 (6 bases). V lost 7 bases and J lost 1, with 10 bases in between. The CDR3 has 13 amino acids. The germline V gene encodes CDR1 SEHNR and CDR2 FQNEAQ (reference sequence). The CDR3 nucleotides are TGTGCCAGCACCCCGACAGGGAACACTGAAGCTTTCTTT. Translated, it gives CASTPTGNTEAFF.

This clone appeared a few times. This chain connects TRBV29-1 to TRBJ1-2; D possibly corresponds to TRBD1 (6 bases). V gave up 3 bases and J gave up 8 bases, with 16 bases separating them. This CDR3 has 13 residues. CDR1 and CDR2 (germline): SQVTM, ANQGSEA. The CDR3 loop is CSVELGGRGGYTF. Here the CDR3 DNA reads TGCAGCGTTGAGTTAGGGGGGCGAGGCGGCTACACCTTC.

The genes are TRBV2 and TRBJ2-5, with D perhaps TRBD1 (6 bases). The J call could be wrong; TRBJ2-7 is a better fit for the DNA end. The CDR3 loop spans 14 amino acids. Germline CDR1 is SNHLY and CDR2 is FYNNEI. CDR3 loop: CASRGDRNSYEQYF. CDR3 sequence (DNA): TGTGCCAGCAGGGGCGACAGGAACTCCTACGAGCAGTACTTC.

This chain's CDR3 is CASSLDFSGRVYNEQFF. As DNA, the CDR3 is TGTGCCAGCAGCTTAGATTTTAGCGGGAGGGTCTACAATGAGCAGTTCTTC. The genes are TRBV7-9 and TRBJ2-1, with 11 bases that match TRBD2. Germline values: CDR1 SEHNR, CDR2 FQNEAQ (reference sequence). The length of the CDR3 is 17 residues. V lost 1 base, J lost 3 bases, and 5 bases stayed unmatched.

This clone appeared a few times. This chain links TRBV6-5 with TRBJ2-1; D gene uncertain. Germline CDR1 reads MNHEY; CDR2 reads SVGAGI. The length of the CDR3 is 13 residues. Trimming removed 5 bases from V and 3 bases from J, with 8 bases in between. The CDR3 coding sequence is TGTGCCAGCAGTAGCAGAATCTACAATGAGCAGTTCTTC. This translates into CASSSRIYNEQFF.

The V call is TRBV7-8, the J call TRBJ1-1; D call uncertain. Germline V gene sequence: CDR1 SGHVS, CDR2 FQNEAQ. There are 15 residues in the CDR3. With 2 bases removed from V and 0 bases from J, the gap between germline ends came to 10 bases. The CDR3 here is CASSLRRLMNTEAFF. The DNA for the CDR3 is TGTGCCAGCAGCTTACGGAGGTTAATGAACACTGAAGCTTTCTTT.

The genes are TRBV19 and TRBJ2-1; TRBD2 matches 7 bases. The CDR3 runs to 14 residues. Trimming took 8 bases from V and 2 from J; bases not matched to a gene: 6. Looked up from germline, CDR1 is LNHDA and CDR2 is SQIVND (reference sequence). This CDR3 is CASAAGFTYNEQFF. CDR3 coding DNA: TGTGCCAGTGCAGCGGGATTTACCTACAATGAGCAGTTCTTC.

The chain couples TRBV10-2 to TRBJ2-7, with 8 bases fitting TRBD2. V shed 2 bases, J shed 3 bases, and the junction held 6 bases outside the gene matches. The CDR3 extends over 15 amino acids. Germline lookup yields CDR1 WSHSY and CDR2 SAAADI. The CDR3 DNA follows: TGCGCCAGCAGTGAGATAAGCGGGAGATTCTACGAGCAGTACTTC. Protein product: CASSEISGRFYEQYF.

The sample holds one count of this clone. V and J are TRBV28 and TRBJ2-7; D unresolved. The CDR3 consists of 13 residues. V lost 6 bases to trimming and J lost 4 bases, with 13 bases between them. The germline V gene encodes CDR1 MDHEN and CDR2 SYDVKM. The chain's CDR3 is CASRPPSSYEQYF. As DNA, the CDR3 is TGTGCCAGCAGGCCACCTAGTTCATACGAGCAGTACTTC.

This clone is a singleton in its sample. The chain joins TRBV18 to TRBJ2-5; 8 nucleotides match TRBD2. CDR1 is KGHSH, CDR2 LQKENI, per germline. V shed 3 bases, J shed 5 bases, and the junction held 14 bases outside the gene matches. The length of the CDR3 is 17 residues. Here the CDR3 reads CASSPLGSGTAWETQYF. CDR3 bases: TGTGCCAGCTCACCCCTGGGTAGCGGGACGGCGTGGGAGACCCAGTACTTC.

This clone occurred once. The chain is built from TRBV4-1 and TRBJ2-5; a possible D gene is TRBD2 (5 bases). Trimming left V 4 bases short and J 4 bases short, with 10 bases between. Germline lookup yields CDR1 MGHRA and CDR2 YSYEKL. The CDR3 has 13 amino acids. The CDR3 region has the DNA TGCGCCAGCAGCCTTGTAGGGAGAGAGACCCAGTACTTC. It is translated as CASSLVGRETQYF.

The J gene is TRBJ1-4, the V gene TRBV28, with 9 positions matching TRBD1. This CDR3 comprises 14 residues. The ends lost 5 bases at V and 7 bases at J; junction bases unmatched: 5. The germline gives CDR1 MDHEN, CDR2 SYDVKM. As DNA, the CDR3 is TGTGCCAGCAGTAGGACAGGGGTGATTGAAAAACTGTTTTTT. It translates to CASSRTGVIEKLFF.

This clone was counted a single time. V usage is TRBV19 and J usage is TRBJ2-3, with 11 bases matching TRBD2. V shed 6 bases and J 1 base; nucleotides not matched to a gene: 0. The CDR3 has 14 amino acids. Germline V lookup: CDR1 LNHDA, CDR2 SQIVND (reference sequence). The CDR3 bases are TGTGCCAGTAGGACTAGCGGGGGCACAGATACGCAGTATTTT. It codes for CASRTSGGTDTQYF.

V gene TRBV7-6 combines with J gene TRBJ2-5; perhaps TRBD1 as D (6 bases). CDR3 length: 15 amino acids. Germline-derived CDR1 and CDR2 are SGHVS and FNYEAQ. V gave up 1 base and J gave up 5 bases, with 14 bases separating them. The CDR3 loop is CASSLGTNRVETQYF. DNA of the CDR3: TGTGCCAGCAGCTTAGGTACCAACAGGGTTGAGACCCAGTACTTC.

The rearrangement uses TRBV5-1 and TRBJ1-4, with 7 bases aligning to TRBD1. Germline values: CDR1 SGHRS, CDR2 YFSETQ. Trimming at V came to 7 bases and at J to 6 bases, leaving 9 bases not matched to a gene. The CDR3 has 14 residues. CDR3 in amino acids: CASAGGRRDEKLFF. CDR3 nucleotide sequence: TGCGCCAGCGCAGGGGGTCGAAGGGATGAAAAACTGTTTTTT.

In regard to this clone: This sample also contains other DNA sequences that code for the same CDR3. The J gene is TRBJ2-3, the V gene TRBV9; tentative D call: TRBD2 (5 bases). The CDR3 length is 15 residues. V lost 0 bases and J 0 bases, leaving 8 bases between the germline ends. In germline, CDR1 is SGDLS, CDR2 YYNGEE. The CDR3 nucleotides read TGTGCCAGCAGCGTAGGAGGGATGAGCACAGATACGCAGTATTTT. This translates into CASSVGGMSTDTQYF.

The chain uses TRBV6-1 and TRBJ2-5, with 9 nucleotides matching TRBD1. The trim removed 8 bases at V and 3 bases at J, leaving 4 bases unmatched. The CDR3 contains 13 residues. Germline CDR1 MNHNS, CDR2 SASEGT. The CDR3 loop is CASARDREETQYF. The CDR3 nucleotides read TGTGCCAGCGCCCGGGACAGGGAAGAGACCCAGTACTTC.

The CDR3 DNA reads TGCAGCGTCGTGACCGGGACATACAACACCGGGGAGCTGTTTTTT. It specifies CSVVTGTYNTGELFF. The chain has TRBV29-1 and TRBJ2-2, with D maybe TRBD1 (6 bases). This CDR3 is built from 15 residues. Trimming shortened V by 6 bases and J by 2 bases, and 16 bases separated the two germline ends. CDR1 is SQVTM and CDR2 is ANQGSEA in the germline V gene.

The rearrangement joins TRBV14 to TRBJ1-1; D is possibly TRBD1 (5 bases). The germline gives CDR1 SGHDN, CDR2 FVKESK. This CDR3 has 13 residues. Trimming left V 1 base short and J 11 bases short, with 14 bases between. The CDR3 region is CASSQVLARGAFF. The CDR3 bases are TGTGCCAGCAGCCAAGTATTGGCAAGGGGCGCTTTCTTT. The variable domain in full, completed from reference TRBV14 and TRBJ1-1, reads EAGVTQFPSHSVIEKGQTVTLRCDPISGHDNLYWYRRVMGKEIKFLLHFVKESKQDESGMPNNRFLAERTGGTYSTLKVQPAELEDSGVYFCASSQVLARGAFFGQGTRLTVV.